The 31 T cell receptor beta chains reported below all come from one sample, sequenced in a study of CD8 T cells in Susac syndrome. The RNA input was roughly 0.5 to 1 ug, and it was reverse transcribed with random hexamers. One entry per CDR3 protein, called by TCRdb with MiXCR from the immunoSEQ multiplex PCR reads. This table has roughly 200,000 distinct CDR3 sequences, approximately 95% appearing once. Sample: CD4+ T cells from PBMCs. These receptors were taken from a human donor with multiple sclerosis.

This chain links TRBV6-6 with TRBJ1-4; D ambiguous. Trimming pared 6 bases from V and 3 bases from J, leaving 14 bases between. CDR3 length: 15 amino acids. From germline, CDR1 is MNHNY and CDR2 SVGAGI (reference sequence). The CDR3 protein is CASRPAAQANEKLFF. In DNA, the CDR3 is TGTGCCAGCAGGCCCGCCGCCCAGGCTAATGAAAAACTGTTTTTT.

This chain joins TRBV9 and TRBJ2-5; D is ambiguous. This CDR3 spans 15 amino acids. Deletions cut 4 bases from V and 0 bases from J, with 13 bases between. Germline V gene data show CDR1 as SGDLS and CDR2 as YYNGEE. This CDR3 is CASSWGRSYQETQYF. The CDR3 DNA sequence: TGTGCCAGCAGCTGGGGTCGTTCGTACCAAGAGACCCAGTACTTC.

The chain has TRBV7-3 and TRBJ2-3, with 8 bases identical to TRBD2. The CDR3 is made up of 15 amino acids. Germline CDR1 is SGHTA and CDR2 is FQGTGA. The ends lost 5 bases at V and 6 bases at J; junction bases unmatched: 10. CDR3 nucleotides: TGTGCCAGCAGCCTTGGGGTAGCGGGGCCGGATACGCAGTATTTT. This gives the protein CASSLGVAGPDTQYF.

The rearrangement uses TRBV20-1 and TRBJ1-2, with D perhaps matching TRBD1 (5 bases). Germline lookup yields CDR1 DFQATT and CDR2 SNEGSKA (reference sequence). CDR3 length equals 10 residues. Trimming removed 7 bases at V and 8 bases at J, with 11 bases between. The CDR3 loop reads CSVLRDGYTF. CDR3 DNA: TGCAGTGTCCTGAGGGACGGCTACACCTTC.

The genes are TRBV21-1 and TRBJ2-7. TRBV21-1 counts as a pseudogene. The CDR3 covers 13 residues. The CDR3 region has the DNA TGTGCCACCCATAGGTGCAGATCCTACGAGCAGTACTTC. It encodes CATHRCRSYEQYF.

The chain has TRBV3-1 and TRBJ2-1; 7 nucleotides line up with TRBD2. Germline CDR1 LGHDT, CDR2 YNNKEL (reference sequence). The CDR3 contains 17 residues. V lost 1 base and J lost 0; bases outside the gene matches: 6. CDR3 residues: CASSQVGRGNSYNEQFF. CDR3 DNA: TGTGCCAGCAGCCAAGTTGGGCGGGGGAACTCCTACAATGAGCAGTTCTTC.

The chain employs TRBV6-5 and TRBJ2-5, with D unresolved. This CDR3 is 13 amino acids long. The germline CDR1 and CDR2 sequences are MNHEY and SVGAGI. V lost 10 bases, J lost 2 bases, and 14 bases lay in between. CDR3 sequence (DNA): TGTGCCACCAGAAGGAGAGCTCAAGAGACCCAGTACTTC. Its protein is CATRRRAQETQYF.

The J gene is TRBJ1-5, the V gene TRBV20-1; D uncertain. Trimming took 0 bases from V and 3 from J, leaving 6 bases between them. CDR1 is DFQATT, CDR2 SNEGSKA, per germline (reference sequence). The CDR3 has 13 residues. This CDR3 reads CSARDDYNQPQHF. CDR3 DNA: TGCAGTGCTAGAGATGACTACAATCAGCCCCAGCATTTT.

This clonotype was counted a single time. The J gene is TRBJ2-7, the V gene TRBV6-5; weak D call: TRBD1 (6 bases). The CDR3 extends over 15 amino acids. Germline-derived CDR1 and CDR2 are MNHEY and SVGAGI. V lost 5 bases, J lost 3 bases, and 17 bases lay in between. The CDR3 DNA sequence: TGTGCCAGCAGTCTCGGCAGGGGTGAGAACTACGAGCAGTACTTC. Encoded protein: CASSLGRGENYEQYF.

The CDR3 here is CASTTGTSGNEQFF. The CDR3 DNA follows: TGTGCCAGCACCACCGGGACCTCGGGTAATGAGCAGTTCTTC. This chain uses TRBV7-2 with TRBJ2-1; either TRBD1 or TRBD2 may supply D (5 bases each). Germline V CDR1 and CDR2: SGHTA, FQGNSA. The V gene lost 7 bases and the J gene lost 7 bases, with 17 bases spanning the gap. The CDR3 loop spans 14 amino acids.

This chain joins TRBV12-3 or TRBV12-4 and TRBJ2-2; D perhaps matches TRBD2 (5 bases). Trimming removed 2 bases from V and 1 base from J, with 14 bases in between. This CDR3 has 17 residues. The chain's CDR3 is CASSLRGSRMNTGELFF. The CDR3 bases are TGTGCCAGCAGTTTAAGAGGGTCTCGGATGAACACCGGGGAGCTGTTTTTT.

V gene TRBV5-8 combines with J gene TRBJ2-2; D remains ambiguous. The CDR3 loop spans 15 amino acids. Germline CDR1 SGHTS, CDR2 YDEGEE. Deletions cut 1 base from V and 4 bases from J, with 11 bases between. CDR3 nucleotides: TGTGCCAGCAGCTTGTCGTTTTCGGGCACCGGGGAGCTGTTTTTT. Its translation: CASSLSFSGTGELFF.

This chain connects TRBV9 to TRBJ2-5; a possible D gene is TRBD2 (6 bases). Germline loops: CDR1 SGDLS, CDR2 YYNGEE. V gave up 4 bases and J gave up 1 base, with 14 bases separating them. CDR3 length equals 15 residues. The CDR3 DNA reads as TGTGCCAGCAGCCTTAGCGGCTCGATCCAAGAGACCCAGTACTTC. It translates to CASSLSGSIQETQYF. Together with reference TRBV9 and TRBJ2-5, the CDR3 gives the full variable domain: DSGVTQTPKHLITATGQRVTLRCSPRSGDLSVYWYQQSLDQGLQFLIQYYNGEERAKGNILERFSAQQFPDLHSELNLSSLELGDSALYFCASSLSGSIQETQYFGPGTRLLVL.

This CDR3 reads CASSITGPGGRSYEQYF. In DNA form, the CDR3 reads TGTGCCAGTAGTATTACCGGACCCGGTGGAAGATCCTACGAGCAGTACTTC. V is TRBV19 and J is TRBJ2-7; no firm D call. The ends were cut back, 3 bases at V and 1 base at J, with 19 bases in the middle. The germline V gene encodes CDR1 LNHDA and CDR2 SQIVND (reference sequence). This CDR3 has 17 amino acids.

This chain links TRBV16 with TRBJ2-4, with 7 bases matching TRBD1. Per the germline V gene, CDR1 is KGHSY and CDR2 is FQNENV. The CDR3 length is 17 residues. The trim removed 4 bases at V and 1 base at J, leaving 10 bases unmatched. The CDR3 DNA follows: TGTGCCAGCAGCCGGGCCGGGACAGTGACGGCCAAAAACATTCAGTACTTC. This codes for CASSRAGTVTAKNIQYF.

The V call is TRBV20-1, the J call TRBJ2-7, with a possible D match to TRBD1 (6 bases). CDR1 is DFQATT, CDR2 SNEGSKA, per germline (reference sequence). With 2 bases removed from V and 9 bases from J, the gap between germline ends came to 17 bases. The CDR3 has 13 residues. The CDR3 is CSARSDEMTGQYF. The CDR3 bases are TGCAGTGCTAGATCAGACGAAATGACAGGGCAGTACTTC.

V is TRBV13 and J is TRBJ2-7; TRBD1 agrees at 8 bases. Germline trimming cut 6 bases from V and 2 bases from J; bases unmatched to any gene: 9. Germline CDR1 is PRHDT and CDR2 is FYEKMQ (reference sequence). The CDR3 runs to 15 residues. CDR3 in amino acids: CASRATGQETYEQYF. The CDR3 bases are TGTGCCAGCAGGGCCACGGGACAGGAAACCTACGAGCAGTACTTC.

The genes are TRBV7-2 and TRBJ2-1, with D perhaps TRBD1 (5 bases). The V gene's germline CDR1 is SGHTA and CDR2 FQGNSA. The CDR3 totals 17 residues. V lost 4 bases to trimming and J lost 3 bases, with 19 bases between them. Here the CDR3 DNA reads TGTGCCAGCAGCTCCGACCAGGGCTGGGGTATCTACAATGAGCAGTTCTTC. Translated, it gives CASSSDQGWGIYNEQFF.

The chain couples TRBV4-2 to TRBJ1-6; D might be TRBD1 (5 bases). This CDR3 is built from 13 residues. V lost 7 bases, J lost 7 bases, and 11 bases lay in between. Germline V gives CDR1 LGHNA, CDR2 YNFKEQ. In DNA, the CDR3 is TGTGCCAGCAAAGGGCAGGGCAATTCACCCCTCCACTTT. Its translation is CASKGQGNSPLHF.

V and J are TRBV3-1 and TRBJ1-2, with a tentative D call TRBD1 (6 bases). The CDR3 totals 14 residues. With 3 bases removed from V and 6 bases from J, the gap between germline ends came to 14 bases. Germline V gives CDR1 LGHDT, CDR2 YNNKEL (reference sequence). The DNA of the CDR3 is TGTGCCAGCAGCCAGGGGGCCCCTGAGCATGGCTACACCTTC. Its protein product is CASSQGAPEHGYTF.

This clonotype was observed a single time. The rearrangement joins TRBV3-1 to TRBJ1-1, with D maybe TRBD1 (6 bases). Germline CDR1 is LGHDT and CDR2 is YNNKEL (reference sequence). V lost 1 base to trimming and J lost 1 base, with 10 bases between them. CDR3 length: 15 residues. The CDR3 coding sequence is TGTGCCAGCAGCCAAGGACAGACAGGGAACACTGAAGCTTTCTTT. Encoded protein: CASSQGQTGNTEAFF.

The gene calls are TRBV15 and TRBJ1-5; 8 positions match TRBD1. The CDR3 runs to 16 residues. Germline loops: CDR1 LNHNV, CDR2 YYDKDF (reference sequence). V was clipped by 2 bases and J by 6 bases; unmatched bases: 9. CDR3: CATSRLQGGGIQPQHF. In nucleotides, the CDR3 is TGTGCCACCAGCAGACTACAGGGGGGAGGGATTCAGCCCCAGCATTTT.

CDR3 sequence (DNA): TGTGCCAGCAGCCTTTGGGGGACTTACAATGAGCAGTTCTTC. It translates to CASSLWGTYNEQFF. The chain links TRBV14 to TRBJ2-1; weak D call: TRBD2 (6 bases). The V gene lost 4 bases and the J gene lost 4 bases, with 11 bases spanning the gap. Germline CDR1 and CDR2: SGHDN and FVKESK. CDR3 length: 14 residues.

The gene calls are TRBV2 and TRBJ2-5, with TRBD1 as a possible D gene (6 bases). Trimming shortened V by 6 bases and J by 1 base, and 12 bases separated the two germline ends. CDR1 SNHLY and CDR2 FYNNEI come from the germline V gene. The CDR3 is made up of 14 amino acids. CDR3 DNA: TGTGCCAGCAGATGGACAGAGAGCCAAGAGACCCAGTACTTC. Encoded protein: CASRWTESQETQYF.

The CDR3 loop is CASRLADITNYGYTF. CDR3 DNA: TGTGCCAGCAGACTGGCCGACATAACTAACTATGGCTACACCTTC. V usage is TRBV6-4 and J usage is TRBJ1-2; no definite D call. Trimming took 6 bases from V and 0 from J, leaving 14 bases between them. The CDR3 sequence is 15 residues long. The germline V gene has CDR1 MRHNA and CDR2 SNTAGT.

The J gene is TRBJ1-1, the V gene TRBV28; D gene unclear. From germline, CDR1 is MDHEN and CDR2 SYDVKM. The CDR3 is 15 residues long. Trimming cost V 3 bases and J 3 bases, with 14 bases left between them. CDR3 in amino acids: CASSLSISGYTEAFF. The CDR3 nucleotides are TGTGCCAGCAGTTTGAGTATTTCGGGGTACACTGAAGCTTTCTTT.

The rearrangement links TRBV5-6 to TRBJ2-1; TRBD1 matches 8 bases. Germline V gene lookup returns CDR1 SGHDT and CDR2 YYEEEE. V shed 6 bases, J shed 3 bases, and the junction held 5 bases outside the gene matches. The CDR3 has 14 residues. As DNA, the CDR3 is TGTGCCAGCAACAGACAGGGGAACTACAATGAGCAGTTCTTC. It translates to CASNRQGNYNEQFF.

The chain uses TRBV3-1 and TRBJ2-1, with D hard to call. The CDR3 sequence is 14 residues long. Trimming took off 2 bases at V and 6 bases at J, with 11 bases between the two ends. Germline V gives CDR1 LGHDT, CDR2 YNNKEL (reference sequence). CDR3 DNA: TGTGCCAGCAGCCAAACTAATTCGGGCAATGAGCAGTTCTTC. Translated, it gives CASSQTNSGNEQFF.

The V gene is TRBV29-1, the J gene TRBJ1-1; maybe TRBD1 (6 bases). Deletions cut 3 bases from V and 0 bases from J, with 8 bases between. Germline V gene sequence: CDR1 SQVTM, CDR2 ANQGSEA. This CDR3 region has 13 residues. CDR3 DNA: TGCAGCGTTGAGGAGGGGGTGAACACTGAAGCTTTCTTT. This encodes CSVEEGVNTEAFF.

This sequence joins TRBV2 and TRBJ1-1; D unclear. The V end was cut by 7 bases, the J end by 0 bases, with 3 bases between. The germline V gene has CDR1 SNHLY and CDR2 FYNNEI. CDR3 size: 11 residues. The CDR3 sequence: CASKLNTEAFF. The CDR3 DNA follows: TGTGCCAGCAAGTTGAACACTGAAGCTTTCTTT.

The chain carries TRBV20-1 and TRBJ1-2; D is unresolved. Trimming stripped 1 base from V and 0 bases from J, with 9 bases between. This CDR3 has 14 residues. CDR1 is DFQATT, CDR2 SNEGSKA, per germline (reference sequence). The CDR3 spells CSARGLAANYGYTF. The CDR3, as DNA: TGCAGTGCTAGAGGGCTCGCCGCTAACTATGGCTACACCTTC.